The rows below give T cell receptor beta chains drawn from one sample of a study of metastatic and nonmetastatic thyroid tumors. TCRdb re-called clones from the PCR reads using MiXCR. The sample has over 10,000 clones, more than 30% seen once. Input material: tumor tissue. The receptor source for this set is a female donor with papillary thyroid cancer or a benign thyroid nodule (not recorded which). Some clones in this sample may be carry-over from other donors' samples. CDR3s include the opening cysteine and the closing phenylalanine or tryptophan. Fields, in order: clone size, D gene, J gene, CDR3 length, V gene, CDR3 protein, CDR3 DNA. D genes are given only for firm matches. Rows may omit the clone size; those that give it use once, few, many or a size class.

size: NA
D: TRBD1
J: TRBJ1-2
length: 13
V: TRBV20-1
CDR3: CSALPGQGDGYTF
DNA: TGCAGTGCGTTACCGGGACAGGGGGACGGCTACACCTTC

size: NA
D: TRBD1
J: TRBJ2-1
length: 16
V: TRBV6-2/TRBV6-3
CDR3: CASSYAPGQGKDEQFF
DNA: TGTGCCAGCAGCTACGCCCCGGGACAGGGTAAGGATGAGCAGTTCTTC

size: NA
D: TRBD2
J: TRBJ2-2
length: 18
V: TRBV24-1
CDR3: CATSDPGLAGGPDGELFF
DNA: TGTGCCACCAGTGACCCTGGACTAGCGGGGGGCCCGGACGGGGAGCTGTTTTTT

size: medium-sized
D: NA
J: TRBJ1-5
length: 13
V: TRBV20-1
CDR3: CSASMGRDQPQHF
DNA: TGCAGTGCTAGTATGGGACGGGATCAGCCCCAGCATTTT

size: many
D: NA
J: TRBJ1-4
length: 13
V: TRBV9
CDR3: CASGDLRGEKLFF
DNA: TGTGCCAGCGGGGATCTTAGGGGTGAAAAACTGTTTTTT

size: medium-sized
D: TRBD1
J: TRBJ1-2
length: 14
V: TRBV6-1
CDR3: CASSKQGLGYGYTF
DNA: TGTGCCAGCAGTAAACAGGGGTTAGGCTATGGCTACACCTTC

size: NA
D: NA
J: TRBJ1-6
length: 15
V: TRBV4-1
CDR3: CASSLEGTANSPLHF
DNA: TGCGCCAGCAGCCTAGAAGGGACGGCTAATTCACCCCTCCACTTT

size: medium-sized
D: NA
J: TRBJ2-5
length: 13
V: TRBV29-1
CDR3: CSVGHGSLETQYF
DNA: TGCAGCGTGGGCCATGGCAGCTTAGAGACCCAGTACTTC

size: NA
D: NA
J: TRBJ1-5
length: 18
V: TRBV6-5
CDR3: CASSSTLPGRPVNQPQHF
DNA: TGTGCCAGCAGTTCAACCCTACCGGGTCGACCGGTCAATCAGCCCCAGCATTTT

size: NA
D: TRBD1
J: TRBJ2-5
length: 15
V: TRBV27
CDR3: CASSSDRGHQETQYF
DNA: TGTGCCAGCAGTTCAGACAGGGGGCATCAAGAGACCCAGTACTTC

size: many
D: TRBD2
J: TRBJ2-3
length: 14
V: TRBV28
CDR3: CATGLADFTDTQYF
DNA: TGTGCCACCGGACTAGCGGATTTCACAGATACGCAGTATTTT

size: large
D: NA
J: TRBJ1-4
length: 15
V: TRBV15
CDR3: CATSRVIRDDEKLFF
DNA: TGTGCCACCAGCAGAGTAATCCGCGATGATGAAAAACTGTTTTTT

size: NA
D: NA
J: TRBJ1-1
length: 13
V: TRBV20-1
CDR3: CSATQGMNTEAFF
DNA: TGCAGTGCTACACAGGGCATGAACACTGAAGCTTTCTTT